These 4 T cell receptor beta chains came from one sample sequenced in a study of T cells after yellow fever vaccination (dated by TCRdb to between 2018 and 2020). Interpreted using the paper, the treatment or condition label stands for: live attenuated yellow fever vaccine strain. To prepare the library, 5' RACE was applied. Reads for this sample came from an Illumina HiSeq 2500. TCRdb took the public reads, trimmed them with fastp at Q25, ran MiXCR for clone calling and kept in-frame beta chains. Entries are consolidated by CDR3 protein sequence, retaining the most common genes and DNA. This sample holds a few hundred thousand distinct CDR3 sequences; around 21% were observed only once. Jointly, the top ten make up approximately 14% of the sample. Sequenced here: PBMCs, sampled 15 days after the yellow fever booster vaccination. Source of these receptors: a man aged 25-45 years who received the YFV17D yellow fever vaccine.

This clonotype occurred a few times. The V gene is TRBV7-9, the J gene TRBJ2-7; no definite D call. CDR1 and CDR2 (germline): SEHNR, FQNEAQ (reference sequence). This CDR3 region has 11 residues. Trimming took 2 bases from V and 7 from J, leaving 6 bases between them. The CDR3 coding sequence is TGTGCCAGCAGCTTAAGGCAAGAGCAGTACTTC. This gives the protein CASSLRQEQYF.

The CDR3 is CASSPGGNGYGYTF. The CDR3 DNA is TGTGCCAGCAGCCCGGGGGGGAATGGCTATGGCTACACCTTC. V gene TRBV6-1 combines with J gene TRBJ1-2; D is possibly TRBD1 (5 bases). The length of the CDR3 is 14 residues. The V gene lost 6 bases and the J gene lost 4 bases, with 15 bases spanning the gap. CDR1 and CDR2 from the germline V gene are MNHNS and SASEGT.

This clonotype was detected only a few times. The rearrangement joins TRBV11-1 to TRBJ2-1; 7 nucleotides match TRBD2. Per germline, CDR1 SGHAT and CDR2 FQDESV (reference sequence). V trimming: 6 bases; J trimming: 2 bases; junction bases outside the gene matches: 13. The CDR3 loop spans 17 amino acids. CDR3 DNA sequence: TGTGCCAGCAGTCATAATAGACTAGCCCTCACCTACAATGAGCAGTTCTTC. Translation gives CASSHNRLALTYNEQFF. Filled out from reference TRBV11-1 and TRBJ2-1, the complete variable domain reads EAEVAQSPRYKITEKSQAVAFWCDPISGHATLYWYRQILGQGPELLVQFQDESVVDDSQLPKDRFSAERLKGVDSTLKIQPAELGDSAMYLCASSHNRLALTYNEQFFGPGTRLTVL.

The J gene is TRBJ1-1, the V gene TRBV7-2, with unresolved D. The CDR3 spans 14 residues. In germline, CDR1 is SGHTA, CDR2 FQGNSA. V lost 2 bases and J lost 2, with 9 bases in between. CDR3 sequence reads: CASSLWAANTEAFF. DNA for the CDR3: TGTGCCAGCAGCTTATGGGCAGCTAACACTGAAGCTTTCTTT.